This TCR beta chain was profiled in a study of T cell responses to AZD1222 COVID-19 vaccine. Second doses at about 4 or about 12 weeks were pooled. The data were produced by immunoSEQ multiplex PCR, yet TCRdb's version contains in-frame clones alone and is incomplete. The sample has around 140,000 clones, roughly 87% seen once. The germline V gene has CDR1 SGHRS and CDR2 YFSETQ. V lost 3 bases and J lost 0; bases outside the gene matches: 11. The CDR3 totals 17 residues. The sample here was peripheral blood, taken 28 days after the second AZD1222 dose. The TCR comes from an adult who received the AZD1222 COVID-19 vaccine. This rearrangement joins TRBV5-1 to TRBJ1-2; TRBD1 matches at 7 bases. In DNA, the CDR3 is TGCGCCAGCAGCTCCCAGCCCGGACAGGTAGCTAACTATGGCTACACCTTC. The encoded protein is CASSSQPGQVANYGYTF. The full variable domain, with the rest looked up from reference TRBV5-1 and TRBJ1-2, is KAGVTQTPRYLIKTRGQQVTLSCSPISGHRSVSWYQQTPGQGLQFLFEYFSETQRNKGNFPGRFSGRQFSNSRSEMNVSTLELGDSALYLCASSSQPGQVANYGYTFGSGTRLTVV.